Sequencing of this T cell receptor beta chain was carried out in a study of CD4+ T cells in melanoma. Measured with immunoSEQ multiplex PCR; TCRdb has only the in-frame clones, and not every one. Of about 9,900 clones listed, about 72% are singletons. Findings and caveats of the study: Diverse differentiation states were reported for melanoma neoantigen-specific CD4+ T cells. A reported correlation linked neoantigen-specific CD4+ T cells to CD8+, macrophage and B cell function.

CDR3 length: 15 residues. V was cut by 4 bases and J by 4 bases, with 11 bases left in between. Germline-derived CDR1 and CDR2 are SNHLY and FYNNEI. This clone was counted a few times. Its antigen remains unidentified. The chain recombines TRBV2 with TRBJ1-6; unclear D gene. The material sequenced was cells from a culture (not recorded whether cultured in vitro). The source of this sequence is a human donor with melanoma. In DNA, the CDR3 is TGTGCCAGCAGTGGTCAGGCTAAATATAATTCACCCCTCCACTTT. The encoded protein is CASSGQAKYNSPLHF.